A selection of T cell receptor beta chains follows, all from one sample in a study of PD-1 blockade in classical Hodgkin lymphoma. Method: immunoSEQ multiplex PCR; TCRdb's copy keeps in-frame clones and lacks some. The sample lists more than 20,000 clones, approximately 88% seen once, with approximately 23% in the top ten. This material consisted of peripheral blood mononuclear cells (PBMCs), taken before the fourth cycle of nivolumab. Receptors were obtained from a human donor with classical Hodgkin lymphoma. CDR3s include the opening cysteine and the closing phenylalanine or tryptophan. Each record gives: V gene, clone size, D gene, J gene, CDR3 length, CDR3 protein, CDR3 DNA. D genes are given only for firm matches. Only some rows state a clone size, as once, few, many or a class for expanded clones.

TRBV6-4	few	TRBD2	TRBJ2-3	16	CASSDSRGGATDTQYF	TGTGCCAGCAGTGACTCGCGCGGGGGGGCCACAGATACGCAGTATTTT
TRBV4-1	-	-	TRBJ2-5	15	CASSQGPQTLETQYF	TGCGCCAGCAGCCAAGGCCCCCAGACCCTGGAGACCCAGTACTTC
TRBV5-1	-	-	TRBJ2-5	13	CASSPRDEETQYF	TGCGCCAGCAGCCCAAGGGACGAAGAGACCCAGTACTTC
TRBV6-6	-	TRBD1	TRBJ2-7	16	CASSSPGQPASYEQYF	TGTGCCAGCAGCTCCCCGGGACAGCCAGCATCCTACGAGCAGTACTTC
TRBV5-1	-	-	TRBJ1-2	14	CASSLVSGSYGYTF	TGCGCCAGCAGCTTGGTCTCGGGCTCCTATGGCTACACCTTC
TRBV7-3	-	TRBD1	TRBJ2-7	14	CASSLSGQDYEQYF	TGTGCCAGCAGCTTGAGCGGACAGGATTACGAGCAGTACTTC
TRBV5-1	-	-	TRBJ2-5	14	CASSLDEGKETQYF	TGCGCCAGCAGCTTGGATGAGGGTAAAGAGACCCAGTACTTC
TRBV29-1	-	-	TRBJ2-3	15	CSVELWERSTDTQYF	TGCAGCGTTGAACTCTGGGAGCGGTCTACAGATACGCAGTATTTT
TRBV9	-	TRBD2	TRBJ2-2	16	CASSVVLAENTGELFF	TGTGCCAGCAGCGTAGTACTAGCGGAGAACACCGGGGAGCTGTTTTTT
TRBV1	-	-	TRBJ2-2	18	CTSSQDSPGLAAPGELFF	TGCACCAGCAGCCAAGACTCTCCGGGACTAGCGGCCCCCGGGGAGCTGTTTTTT
TRBV12-1	once	-	TRBJ2-7	17	CASSPPGDPRHSYEQYF	TGTGCCAGCAGCCCTCCGGGGGATCCGCGCCATTCATACGAGCAGTACTTC